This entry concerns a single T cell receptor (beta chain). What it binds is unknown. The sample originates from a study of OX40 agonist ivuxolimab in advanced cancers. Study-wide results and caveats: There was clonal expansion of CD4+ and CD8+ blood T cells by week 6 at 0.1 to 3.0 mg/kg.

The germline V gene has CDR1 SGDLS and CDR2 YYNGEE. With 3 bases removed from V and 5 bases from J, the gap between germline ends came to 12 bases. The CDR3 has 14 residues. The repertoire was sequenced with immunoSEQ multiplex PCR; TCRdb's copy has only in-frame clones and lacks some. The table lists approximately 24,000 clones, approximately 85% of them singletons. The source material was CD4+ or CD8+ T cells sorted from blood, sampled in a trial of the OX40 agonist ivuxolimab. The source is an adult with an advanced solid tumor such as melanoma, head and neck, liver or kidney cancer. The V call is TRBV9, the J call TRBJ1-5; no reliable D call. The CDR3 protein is CASSGTSGDQPQHF. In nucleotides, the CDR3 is TGTGCCAGCAGCGGTACCTCCGGAGATCAGCCCCAGCATTTT.